One TCR beta chain is described in this entry. The antigen this receptor binds is unknown. The record has no base qualities; no much larger clone is one base away. The CDR3 regions of human TCRbeta chains were analyzed by immunosequencing. Turning to the authors' computational methods: TCRs in the repertoires were matched against a reference library of SARS-CoV-2-specific TCRs that had been generated with the MIRA antigen-specificity platform. Breadth was defined as the fraction of unique TCRs that were SARS-CoV-2-associated. Depth was defined as the fraction of total T cells that were SARS-CoV-2-associated. Using the MIRA data, each spike-specific TCR was mapped to the spike region that the TCR reacts to and placed in a CD4 or CD8 class. Log10-transformed breadth and depth values were compared by one-way ANOVA with Sidak's multiple comparisons tests. In its TCRdb copy, this immuneACCESS table keeps in-frame sequences only and misses some clones. Where compared with another copy, unresolved V genes explain less than half of these, and the others have no known cause. The DNA was the basis for D and trimming; V, J and clone size are from that table. The sample yields 150,000 to 200,000 clones; roughly 93% were counted once. The ten largest clones take up 0.7% to 0.9% of the sample.

The sample's time point label, decoded: baseline before first vaccination. Vaccinee samples came from UK trials COV001 and COV002, including a single-blind randomized controlled phase 2/3 trial of AZD1222 (ChAdOx1 nCoV-19) in healthy adults. For TCRbeta chain sequencing, PBMC samples from trial participants were taken at day 0 and at day 28 after the second dose. The data were obtained in a study of T cell responses to AZD1222 COVID-19 vaccine (dated by TCRdb to the early 2020s). The study in broad terms: AZD1222 recipients whose second dose came at about 4 weeks and those whose second dose came at about 12 weeks were combined into one group, since spike-specific TCR depth and breadth did not differ between the two schedules. A total of 233 trial participants underwent TCR sequencing, of whom 207 received two doses of AZD1222 and about 25 received two doses of the MenACWY control vaccine. Trial participants were enrolled into age subgroups of 18-55, 56-69 and 70-plus years, which contained roughly 150, 30 and 60 TCR-sequenced participants, respectively. Broader findings and caveats from the paper: The 56-69-year group was small, and its depth increase did not reach significance, likely because of low power. Participants were mostly white British and included more females than males, and it was suggested by the authors that clonal diversity may have been underestimated. Reportedly, almost half of the unique spike-specific TCRs recognized epitopes lying outside the regions that are mutated in the B.1.351 and B.1.1.7 variants. Conclusions about previously exposed vaccinees are limited because only six or seven AZD1222 recipients were SARS-CoV-2 seropositive at baseline. A significant rise in spike-specific TCR breadth and depth was observed after two AZD1222 doses relative to day 0 and relative to MenACWY recipients. Vaccine-associated CD4 TCRs spanned the whole spike protein, with dominant responses in regions 160-218 and 743-854. Because no day 14 peak-response samples were available, repertoires were characterized only after the peak T cell response.

From a lookup of the germline V gene, CDR1 and CDR2 are MNHEY and SVGAGI. V is reduced by 7 bases and J by 2 bases, leaving a spacing of 15 bases between them. The CDR3 measures 14 amino acids from cysteine to phenylalanine. This entry keeps only the CDR3 DNA: 42 bases, framed from base 1. Sequenced here: peripheral blood, sampled on day 0 of AZD1222 vaccination. The origin of this receptor is an adult in good health. The sequence links TRBV6-5 to TRBJ2-7; there is no confident call for the D gene. The CDR3 protein sequence reads: CASKFNKYPYEQYF. At the DNA level, the sequence is TGTGCCAGCAAGTTCAACAAATATCCCTACGAGCAGTACTTC.